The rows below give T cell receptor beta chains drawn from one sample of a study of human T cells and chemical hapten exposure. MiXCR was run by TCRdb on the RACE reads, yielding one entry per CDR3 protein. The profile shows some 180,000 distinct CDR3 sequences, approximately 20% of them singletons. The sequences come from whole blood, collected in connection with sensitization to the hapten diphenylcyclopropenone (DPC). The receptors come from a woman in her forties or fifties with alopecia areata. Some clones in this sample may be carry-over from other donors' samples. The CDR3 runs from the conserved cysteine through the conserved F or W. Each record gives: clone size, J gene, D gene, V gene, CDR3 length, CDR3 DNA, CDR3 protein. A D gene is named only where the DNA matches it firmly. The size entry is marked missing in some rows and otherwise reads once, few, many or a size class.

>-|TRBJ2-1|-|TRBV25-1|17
TGTGCCAGCAGTGGAGGGCATACTAGTCTGACCTACAATGAGCAGTTCTTC
CASSGGHTSLTYNEQFF
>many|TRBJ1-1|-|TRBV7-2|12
TGTGCCAGCAGCCTCGACATCACTGAAGCTTTCTTT
CASSLDITEAFF
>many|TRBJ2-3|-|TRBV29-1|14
TGCAGCGTTGACGAATTCGGCCACACAGATACGCAGTATTTT
CSVDEFGHTDTQYF
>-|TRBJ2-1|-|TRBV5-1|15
TGCGCCAGCAGCTGGACCCGGGACGCCAGCTATGAGCAGTTCTTC
CASSWTRDASYEQFF
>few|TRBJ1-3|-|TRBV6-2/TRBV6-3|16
TGTGCCAGCAGTTACTCCCGGCAGTTCTCTGGAAACACCATATATTTT
CASSYSRQFSGNTIYF
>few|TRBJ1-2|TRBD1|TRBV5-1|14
TGCGCCAGCAGCTTCACAGGGGACTGGTCTGGCTACACCTTC
CASSFTGDWSGYTF
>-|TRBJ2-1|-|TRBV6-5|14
TGTGCCAGCAGTAGAGCCGCTAGCTACAATGAGCAGTTCTTC
CASSRAASYNEQFF
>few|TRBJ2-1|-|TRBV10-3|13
TGTGCCATCACTAGAGACCTAAATGGTGAGCAGTTCTTC
CAITRDLNGEQFF
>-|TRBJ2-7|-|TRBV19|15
TGTGCCAGCTCTCCGGGGCCGGTTCGGACCTACGAGCAGTACTTC
CASSPGPVRTYEQYF
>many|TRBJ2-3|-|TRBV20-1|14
TGCAGTGCTAGATTGGAGAAGGGGACAGATACGCAGTATTTT
CSARLEKGTDTQYF
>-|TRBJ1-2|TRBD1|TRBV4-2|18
TGTGCCAGCAGCCAAGATCGGACAGGGGGTCGAGTCGGCTATGGCTACACCTTC
CASSQDRTGGRVGYGYTF
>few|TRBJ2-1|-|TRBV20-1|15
TGCAGTGCTGGACCCCCGACGGGAGCTTTCAATGAGCAGTTCTTC
CSAGPPTGAFNEQFF
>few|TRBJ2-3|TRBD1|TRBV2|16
TGTGCCAGCAGTAAAGGGGACAGGGGGCGAGGCGATACGCAGTATTTT
CASSKGDRGRGDTQYF
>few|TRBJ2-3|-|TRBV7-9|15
TGTGCCAGCAGCTTAGTACGGGGCCTTACAGATACGCAGTATTTT
CASSLVRGLTDTQYF
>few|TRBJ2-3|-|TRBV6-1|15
TGTGCCAGCAGTCCTCGGACAGCTAGCACAGATACGCAGTATTTT
CASSPRTASTDTQYF
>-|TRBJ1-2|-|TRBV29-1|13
TGCAGCGTTAGTTCAAATACTAACTATGGCTACACCTTC
CSVSSNTNYGYTF
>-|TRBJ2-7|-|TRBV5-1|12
TGCGCCAGCAGCTTGGGACACTACGAGCAGTACTTC
CASSLGHYEQYF
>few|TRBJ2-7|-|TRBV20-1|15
TGCAGTGCTAGAGGGGGAGCAATTTTGTCCTACGAGCAGTACTTC
CSARGGAILSYEQYF
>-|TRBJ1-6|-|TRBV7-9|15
TGTGCCAGCAGCCCGGGGACGGCAAAAAATTCACCCCTCCACTTT
CASSPGTAKNSPLHF
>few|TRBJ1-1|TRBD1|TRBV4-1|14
TGCGCCAGCAGCCAGATAGGGACAGGGGGTATAACTTTCTTT
CASSQIGTGGITFF
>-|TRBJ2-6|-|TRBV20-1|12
TGCAGTTACCGTGGTGGGGCCAACGTCCTGACTTTC
CSYRGGANVLTF
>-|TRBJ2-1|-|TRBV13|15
TGTGCCAGCAGCTTAGGGGCGGGATCCTACAATGAGCAGTTCTTC
CASSLGAGSYNEQFF